Listed here are 16 T cell receptor beta chains from one sample, sequenced in a study of response to subunit inactivated influenza vaccine. TCRdb recomputed calls from the RT-PCR reads with MiXCR, one row per CDR3 protein. The sample includes around 320,000 distinct CDR3 sequences, roughly 22% of them seen just once. Source: PBMCs from blood, taken about 20 months after vaccination. These receptor sequences come from a man aged 50-75 years who received an inactivated influenza vaccine.

This clonotype has only a few counts. The chain has TRBV7-9 and TRBJ1-4; 8 nucleotides line up with TRBD1. V shed 5 bases, J shed 4 bases, and the junction held 9 bases outside the gene matches. Germline V gene sequence: CDR1 SEHNR, CDR2 FQNEAQ (reference sequence). This CDR3 region has 16 residues. In nucleotides, the CDR3 is TGTGCCAGCAGCCCGGGTCGGGGACAGGATAATGAAAAACTGTTTTTT. Residues: CASSPGRGQDNEKLFF. Full variable domain (outside the CDR3, taken from reference TRBV7-9 and TRBJ1-4): DTGVSQNPRHKITKRGQNVTFRCDPISEHNRLYWYRQTLGQGPEFLTYFQNEAQLEKSRLLSDRFSAERPKGSFSTLEIQRTEQGDSAMYLCASSPGRGQDNEKLFFGSGTQLSVL.

The rearrangement joins TRBV6-6 to TRBJ2-1; D is undetermined. Per the germline V gene, CDR1 is MNHNY and CDR2 is SVGAGI (reference sequence). V was shortened by 6 bases and J by 6 bases, with 9 bases between the two germline ends. The CDR3 has 12 residues. The CDR3 bases are TGTGCCAGCAGCCCGGCCCGCAATGAGCAGTTCTTC. This codes for CASSPARNEQFF.

This clonotype was observed a handful of times. This rearrangement joins TRBV9 to TRBJ1-5; 8 bases line up with TRBD1. From germline, CDR1 is SGDLS and CDR2 YYNGEE. The V gene end was trimmed by 4 bases and the J gene end by 6 bases; junction bases not matched to a gene: 6. The CDR3 runs to 14 residues. The CDR3 sequence: CASSKGTGGQPQHF. In DNA, the CDR3 is TGTGCCAGCAGCAAAGGGACAGGCGGTCAGCCCCAGCATTTT.

The CDR3 DNA reads TGTGCCAGCAGCTCCGGGTCAGGGGTATTCCAGCCCCAGCATTTT. This gives the protein CASSSGSGVFQPQHF. This chain uses TRBV7-2 with TRBJ1-5; D might be TRBD1 (6 bases). CDR3 size: 15 residues. Trimming took 4 bases from V and 7 from J, leaving 17 bases between them. Germline CDR1 is SGHTA and CDR2 is FQGNSA.

J is TRBJ1-2 and V is TRBV6-2 or TRBV6-3; possibly TRBD1 for D (6 bases). In germline, CDR1 is MNHEY, CDR2 SVGEGT. V was shortened by 2 bases and J by 0 bases, with 10 bases between the two germline ends. The CDR3 covers 15 residues. CDR3: CASSYLGGTNYGYTF. In DNA form, the CDR3 reads TGTGCCAGCAGTTACCTCGGGGGCACTAACTATGGCTACACCTTC.

This clonotype was recorded a few times. The chain has TRBV5-1 and TRBJ1-1; the match to TRBD1 covers 9 bases. This CDR3 is built from 17 residues. CDR1 is SGHRS and CDR2 is YFSETQ in the germline V gene. With 1 base clipped from V and 3 bases from J, the junction kept 10 bases outside the gene matches. DNA for the CDR3: TGCGCCAGCAGCTTGTTCCGGCGGGACAGGGATCACACTGAAGCTTTCTTT. Translated, it gives CASSLFRRDRDHTEAFF.

This clonotype was seen a few times. The rearrangement joins TRBV2 to TRBJ1-1; no definite D call. The CDR3 covers 13 residues. Germline values: CDR1 SNHLY, CDR2 FYNNEI. The V end lost 4 bases, the J end lost 0 bases, and 6 bases lay between the germline ends. The CDR3 loop reads CASSVTMNTEAFF. The CDR3 DNA reads as TGTGCCAGCAGTGTAACTATGAACACTGAAGCTTTCTTT.

This clonotype was detected only a few times. The chain has TRBV20-1 and TRBJ2-3; D may be TRBD2 (6 bases). This CDR3 has 14 residues. Germline-derived CDR1 and CDR2 are DFQATT and SNEGSKA (reference sequence). Trimming removed 2 bases at V and 2 bases at J, with 11 bases between. DNA of the CDR3: TGCAGTGCTAGACGGGACTTGAACACAGATACGCAGTATTTT. Translating gives CSARRDLNTDTQYF.

V usage is TRBV3-1 and J usage is TRBJ2-1, with 11 nucleotides matching TRBD2. V lost 3 bases and J lost 7; bases outside the gene matches: 8. This CDR3 is built from 16 residues. The germline gives CDR1 LGHDT, CDR2 YNNKEL (reference sequence). The CDR3 spells CASSHGTSGRLNEQFF. CDR3 in DNA: TGTGCCAGCAGCCACGGGACTAGCGGACGGTTAAATGAGCAGTTCTTC.

This clonotype was seen more than once but under ten times. The chain combines TRBV11-2 with TRBJ1-6; 7 bases are shared with TRBD1. J was trimmed by 0 bases and V by 5 bases; bases with no gene match: 13. This CDR3 region has 19 residues. Germline V gives CDR1 SGHAT, CDR2 FQNNGV. The CDR3 spells CASSPRGQSMYSYNSPLHF. Here the CDR3 DNA reads TGTGCCAGCAGCCCCCGGGGACAGTCCATGTACTCCTATAATTCACCCCTCCACTTT.

The CDR3 is CASSQEFSSGNTIYF. CDR3 sequence (DNA): TGTGCCAGCAGCCAAGAATTTTCCTCTGGAAACACCATATATTTT. This rearrangement joins TRBV3-1 to TRBJ1-3; D call uncertain. With 0 bases removed from V and 0 bases from J, the gap between germline ends came to 6 bases. The CDR3 sequence is 15 residues long. CDR1 is LGHDT, CDR2 YNNKEL, per germline (reference sequence).

This clonotype was observed at least ten times. The gene calls are TRBV7-3 and TRBJ1-1; D uncertain. V gave up 1 base and J gave up 5 bases, with 5 bases separating them. The germline V gene encodes CDR1 SGHTA and CDR2 FQGTGA. The CDR3 sequence is 12 residues long. Here the CDR3 DNA reads TGTGCCAGCAGCTTAATCCGGACTGAAGCTTTCTTT. Protein: CASSLIRTEAFF.

This clonotype was counted only a few times. The chain couples TRBV5-1 to TRBJ1-3; possible D gene TRBD1, 6 bases. CDR3 length equals 16 residues. Germline CDR1 is SGHRS and CDR2 is YFSETQ. V was cut by 4 bases and J by 0 bases, with 14 bases left in between. Here the CDR3 DNA reads TGCGCCAGCAGCCCGAGTGACAGGAGCTCTGGAAACACCATATATTTT. It is translated as CASSPSDRSSGNTIYF.

This clonotype was observed many times. The rearrangement links TRBV7-9 to TRBJ1-1; 8 bases align to TRBD1. CDR1 is SEHNR, CDR2 FQNEAQ, per germline (reference sequence). With V trimmed by 6 bases and J by 1 base, 4 bases remained unmatched. The CDR3 covers 14 residues. CDR3 region: CASRSGQGNTEAFF. For the CDR3, the DNA is TGTGCCAGCAGGAGTGGACAGGGGAACACTGAAGCTTTCTTT.

This clonotype came up a few times. The chain has TRBV7-2 and TRBJ2-1; no clear D. The V gene's germline CDR1 is SGHTA and CDR2 FQGNSA. The CDR3 extends over 15 amino acids. V was shortened by 1 base and J by 8 bases, with 15 bases between the two germline ends. For the CDR3, the DNA is TGTGCCAGCAGCTTAGATAGGCTAGTAATTGATGAGCAGTTCTTC. The encoded protein is CASSLDRLVIDEQFF.

This chain joins TRBV4-2 and TRBJ1-1, with unresolved D. This CDR3 comprises 15 residues. Germline V lookup: CDR1 LGHNA, CDR2 YNFKEQ. The V end lost 0 bases, the J end lost 0 bases, and 8 bases lay between the germline ends. Written as DNA, the CDR3 is TGTGCCAGCAGCCAAGACTCGACCATGAACACTGAAGCTTTCTTT. Encoded protein: CASSQDSTMNTEAFF.